The T cell receptor beta chain described here comes from a study of T cells in Graves' hyperthyroidism and ophthalmopathy. This CDR3 is 16 amino acids long. The germline V gene has CDR1 SEHNR and CDR2 FQNEAQ (reference sequence). Germline trimming cut 5 bases from V and 0 bases from J; bases unmatched to any gene: 6. Authors of the study amplified TCR beta CDR3 regions from RNA transcripts. The HTBI set primed first-round TCR CDR3 RT-PCR. MiXCR, applied by TCRdb to the multiplex PCR reads, yields one record per CDR3 protein. The table records approximately 350,000 distinct CDR3 sequences, over 12% of them present only once. The sample holds many counts of this clonotype. Its antigen is unknown. The study excluded patients with uncontrolled infection, other autoimmune disease, pregnancy or lactation. Regarding the study as a whole: In blood, most of the thyroid clonotypes expanded above 0.001 were also present.

Sequencing was done on a sample of blood. The receptor was isolated from a woman aged 55-69 years with Graves' ophthalmopathy. This chain connects TRBV7-9 to TRBJ2-7, with 11 nucleotides matching TRBD1. As DNA, the CDR3 is TGTGCCAGCAGCACACCGGGACAGGGGGTCTCCTACGAGCAGTACTTC. Its protein is CASSTPGQGVSYEQYF.